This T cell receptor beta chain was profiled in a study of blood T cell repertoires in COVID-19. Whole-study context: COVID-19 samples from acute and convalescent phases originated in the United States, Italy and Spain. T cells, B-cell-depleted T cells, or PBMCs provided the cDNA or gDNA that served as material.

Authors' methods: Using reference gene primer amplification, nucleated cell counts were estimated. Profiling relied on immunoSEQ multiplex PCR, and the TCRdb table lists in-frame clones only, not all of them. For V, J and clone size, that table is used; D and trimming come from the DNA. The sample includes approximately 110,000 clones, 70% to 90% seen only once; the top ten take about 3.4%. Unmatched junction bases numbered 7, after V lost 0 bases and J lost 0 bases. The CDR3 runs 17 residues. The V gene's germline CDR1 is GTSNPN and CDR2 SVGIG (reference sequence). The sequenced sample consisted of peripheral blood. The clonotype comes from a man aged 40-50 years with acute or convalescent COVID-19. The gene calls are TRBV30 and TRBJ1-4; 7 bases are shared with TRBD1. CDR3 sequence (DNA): TGTGCCTGGAGTGTGGGTAACAGGGGAACAACTAATGAAAAACTGTTTTTT. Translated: CAWSVGNRGTTNEKLFF.